This TCR beta chain derives from a study of blood T cell repertoires in COVID-19. Study-wide background: From the United States, Italy and Spain came samples of acute and convalescent COVID-19. Nucleic acid was either cDNA or gDNA, and it came from T cells, B-cell-depleted T cells, or PBMCs.

Authors' data handling: Amplifying reference gene primers gave estimates of nucleated cell counts. Only in-frame clones appear in the TCRdb table, and some are missing; sequencing was by immunoSEQ multiplex PCR. That table gives V, J and clone size, and the DNA gave D and trimming. Among about 110,000 clones listed, about three quarters were seen once. With 4 bases removed from V and 4 bases from J, the gap between germline ends came to 18 bases. The CDR3 extends over 16 amino acids. The germline V gene encodes CDR1 MNHEY and CDR2 SMNVEV (reference sequence). This clone was detected only a few times. This receptor was identified in a woman aged 70-85 years with acute or convalescent COVID-19. This chain connects TRBV27 to TRBJ2-3, with D possibly TRBD2 on 8 matching bases. The specimen was peripheral blood. Here the CDR3 reads CASSSRPGGGPDTQYF. DNA for the CDR3: TGTGCCAGCAGTTCTCGACCGGGAGGGGGCCCAGATACGCAGTATTTT.